This T cell receptor beta chain comes out of a study of shared clonotypes between healthy human individuals. Germline V gives CDR1 MDHEN, CDR2 SYDVKM. V dropped 5 bases and J dropped 5; count of bases not matched to a gene: 11. This CDR3 has 16 residues. The study's findings and limits: Larger richness was generally estimated for naive than memory subsets. Sampling included only blood; tissue repertoires likely differ. Represented diversity, genetic and exposure-history alike, was limited by few donors.

The naive CD8 population came from CD45RO-negative cells selected for CCR7, without terminally differentiated effector memory CD45RA+ cells. The donors were all Caucasian adults (living in Nashville, Tennessee). Turning to this clone: Its antigen is unidentified.

Sequencing was performed with immunoSEQ multiplex PCR; in TCRdb, only in-frame clones are kept and a portion is missing. Here the sample spans about 2.1 million clones, 85% to 95% being singletons. The material sequenced was naive CD8+ T cells from PBMCs. This TCR was sampled from a man aged 18 to 30 in good health. Some clones in this sample may be carry-over from other donors' samples. This chain uses TRBV28 with TRBJ2-5, with 10 nucleotides matching TRBD1. The CDR3 loop is CASSVSGTGVGETQYF. The CDR3 DNA follows: TGTGCCAGCAGTGTATCCGGGACAGGGGTTGGGGAGACCCAGTACTTC. Using reference TRBV28 and TRBJ2-5 for the parts outside the CDR3, the full variable domain is DVKVTQSSRYLVKRTGEKVFLECVQDMDHENMFWYRQDPGLGLRLIYFSYDVKMKEKGDIPEGYSVSREKKERFSLILESASTNQTSMYLCASSVSGTGVGETQYFGPGTRLLVL.